What follows are 23 T cell receptor beta chains derived from one specimen sequenced in a study of OX40 agonist ivuxolimab in advanced cancers. The repertoire was sequenced with immunoSEQ multiplex PCR; TCRdb's copy has only in-frame clones and lacks some. The sample carries 25,000 to 35,000 clones, more than 85% recorded once. The sequenced sample was CD4+ or CD8+ T cells sorted from blood, obtained in a trial of the OX40 agonist ivuxolimab. The source of these receptors is an adult with an advanced solid tumor such as melanoma, head and neck, liver or kidney cancer.

The chain is built from TRBV14 and TRBJ1-2; 9 bases map to TRBD1. Trimming at V came to 4 bases and at J to 13 bases, leaving 16 bases not matched to a gene. Germline CDR1 SGHDN, CDR2 FVKESK. The CDR3 totals 15 residues. The CDR3 here is CASSLPRVGTGFGTF. CDR3 coding DNA: TGTGCCAGCAGCCTCCCCCGGGTGGGGACAGGGTTTGGCACCTTC.

This clone appeared a single time. The gene calls are TRBV9 and TRBJ2-1; 7 positions agree with TRBD2. Per germline, CDR1 SGDLS and CDR2 YYNGEE. This CDR3 spans 16 amino acids. J lost 2 bases, V lost 2 bases, and 7 bases had no gene match. CDR3 in amino acids: CASSVRTSSAYNEQFF. CDR3 nucleotide sequence: TGTGCCAGCAGCGTTCGGACTAGTTCAGCCTACAATGAGCAGTTCTTC.

For the CDR3, the DNA is TGTGCCAGCAGTTCAACCTCAGGACCGGATACCTATGGCTACACCTTC. It specifies CASSSTSGPDTYGYTF. The V gene is TRBV7-9, the J gene TRBJ1-2; no clear D. The CDR3 extends over 16 amino acids. CDR1 and CDR2 (germline): SEHNR, FQNEAQ (reference sequence). With 6 bases removed from V and 4 bases from J, the gap between germline ends came to 21 bases.

V is TRBV11-2 and J is TRBJ1-1, with D unclear. CDR3 length: 13 amino acids. V shed 5 bases and J shed 4 bases, with 11 bases lying between them. CDR1 and CDR2 (germline): SGHAT, FQNNGV. The chain's CDR3 is CASSPPSSTEAFF. For the CDR3, the DNA is TGTGCCAGCAGCCCCCCCTCGAGCACTGAAGCTTTCTTT. Combining the CDR3 with reference TRBV11-2 and TRBJ1-1 gives the whole variable domain EAGVAQSPRYKIIEKRQSVAFWCNPISGHATLYWYQQILGQGPKLLIQFQNNGVVDDSQLPKDRFSAERLKGVDSTLKIQPAKLEDSAVYLCASSPPSSTEAFFGQGTRLTVV.

CDR3 DNA: TGTGCCAGCAGCGCCCTCGCGGACATAGACAATGAGCAGTTCTTC. Amino acid sequence: CASSALADIDNEQFF. This chain joins TRBV9 and TRBJ2-1; weak D call: TRBD1 (5 bases). The CDR3 spans 15 residues. Germline V lookup: CDR1 SGDLS, CDR2 YYNGEE. The V end was cut by 3 bases, the J end by 5 bases, with 15 bases between.

The rearrangement uses TRBV19 and TRBJ2-4; D is undetermined. This CDR3 contains 16 residues. CDR1 and CDR2 from the germline V gene are LNHDA and SQIVND (reference sequence). V lost 6 bases to trimming and J lost 0 bases, with 15 bases between them. CDR3 DNA: TGTGCCAGTAGCAGCAACCCTTACCTAGCCAAAAACATTCAGTACTTC. This gives the protein CASSSNPYLAKNIQYF.

This chain uses TRBV12-5 with TRBJ2-5, with 12 bases lining up with TRBD2. J was trimmed by 1 base and V by 2 bases; bases with no gene match: 2. This CDR3 comprises 16 residues. Germline V gene sequence: CDR1 LGHNT, CDR2 FRNRAP. CDR3 DNA sequence: TGTGCTAGTGGTTTGCCACTAGCGGGGGGCCAAGAGACCCAGTACTTC. Amino acids: CASGLPLAGGQETQYF.

This chain joins TRBV28 and TRBJ1-1; D is perhaps TRBD1 (6 bases). The CDR3 runs to 14 residues. V gave up 2 bases and J gave up 4 bases, with 11 bases separating them. Germline values: CDR1 MDHEN, CDR2 SYDVKM. For the CDR3, the DNA is TGTGCCAGCAGTTTAAGGGGGGAGGGCACTGAAGCTTTCTTT. It specifies CASSLRGEGTEAFF.

V gene TRBV5-6 combines with J gene TRBJ2-5; 11 positions agree with TRBD2. This CDR3 region has 15 residues. Trimming took 3 bases from V and 7 from J; bases not matched to a gene: 8. Germline lookup yields CDR1 SGHDT and CDR2 YYEEEE. The CDR3 reads CASSSMTSGVWTQYF. CDR3 sequence (DNA): TGTGCCAGCAGCTCAATGACTAGCGGGGTGTGGACCCAGTACTTC. Looking up the rest from reference TRBV5-6 and TRBJ2-5 gives the full variable domain: DAGVTQSPTHLIKTRGQQVTLRCSPKSGHDTVSWYQQALGQGPQFIFQYYEEEERQRGNFPDRFSGHQFPNYSSELNVNALLLGDSALYLCASSSMTSGVWTQYFGPGTRLLVL.

The chain carries TRBV7-9 and TRBJ1-2; no clear D. With 4 bases removed from V and 1 base from J, the gap between germline ends came to 10 bases. CDR3 length: 14 amino acids. Germline V CDR1 and CDR2: SEHNR, FQNEAQ (reference sequence). The DNA of the CDR3 is TGTGCCAGCAGCTCGACCCTCGTTAACTATGGCTACACCTTC. Amino acids: CASSSTLVNYGYTF.

The chain recombines TRBV27 with TRBJ2-1; 7 bases align to TRBD2. J gave up 8 bases and V 3 bases, and 4 bases lay outside the gene matches. The CDR3 spans 13 residues. CDR1 and CDR2 (germline): MNHEY, SMNVEV (reference sequence). Here the CDR3 reads CASSLTSRYEQFF. Here the CDR3 DNA reads TGTGCCAGCAGTTTGACTAGCAGGTATGAGCAGTTCTTC.

V and J are TRBV7-9 and TRBJ2-3; D is unclear. The ends were cut back, 6 bases at V and 6 bases at J, with 19 bases in the middle. This CDR3 region has 15 residues. Germline CDR1 and CDR2: SEHNR and FQNEAQ (reference sequence). CDR3 region: CASRKGQASADTQYF. CDR3 nucleotides: TGTGCCAGCAGAAAGGGTCAGGCCTCCGCCGATACGCAGTATTTT.

The chain recombines TRBV6-5 with TRBJ2-7; D is uncertain. V lost 7 bases and J 4 bases, leaving 20 bases between the germline ends. Germline V gene data show CDR1 as MNHEY and CDR2 as SVGAGI. CDR3 size: 15 residues. The chain's CDR3 is CASNPIMRETYEQYF. The CDR3 DNA is TGTGCCAGCAACCCTATTATGCGAGAAACTTACGAGCAGTACTTC.

Remarks on this clone: This sample also contains other DNA sequences that code for the same CDR3. The chain is built from TRBV6-1 and TRBJ2-7; 9 positions agree with TRBD1. This CDR3 has 14 residues. Unmatched junction bases numbered 13, after V lost 9 bases and J lost 7 bases. Germline values: CDR1 MNHNS, CDR2 SASEGT. The chain's CDR3 is CASAAPGQGYEQYF. CDR3 sequence (DNA): TGTGCCAGTGCGGCACCGGGACAGGGCTATGAGCAGTACTTC.

The chain recombines TRBV29-1 with TRBJ2-7; unclear D gene. The V gene lost 1 base and the J gene lost 4 bases, with 8 bases spanning the gap. CDR3 length: 12 amino acids. CDR1 is SQVTM and CDR2 is ANQGSEA in the germline V gene. CDR3 nucleotide sequence: TGCAGCGTTGAAGGGACCGATTACGAGCAGTACTTC. Its protein product is CSVEGTDYEQYF.

V and J are TRBV30 and TRBJ2-7; D is possibly TRBD1 (6 bases). Germline V gene lookup returns CDR1 GTSNPN and CDR2 SVGIG (reference sequence). V was cut by 2 bases and J by 4 bases, with 9 bases left in between. The CDR3 has 12 amino acids. The CDR3 is CAWSQQGYEQYF. The CDR3 nucleotides read TGTGCCTGGAGTCAACAGGGATACGAGCAGTACTTC.

The rearrangement links TRBV2 to TRBJ2-3; TRBD1 matches at 10 bases. The CDR3 loop spans 15 amino acids. The V and J ends lost 5 bases and 4 bases, in that order; junction bases with no gene match: 6. Germline CDR1 reads SNHLY; CDR2 reads FYNNEI. In DNA form, the CDR3 reads TGTGCCAGCAGTACCGGGACAGGGGTCCCAGATACGCAGTATTTT. As protein: CASSTGTGVPDTQYF.

The CDR3 protein is CASSSRLISYNEQFF. The CDR3 nucleotides are TGTGCCAGCAGCTCGCGACTGATCTCCTACAATGAGCAGTTCTTC. The J gene is TRBJ2-1, the V gene TRBV7-6; D not resolved. This CDR3 spans 15 amino acids. Deletions cut 4 bases from V and 0 bases from J, with 10 bases between. CDR1 and CDR2 from the germline V gene are SGHVS and FNYEAQ.

This chain uses TRBV11-2 with TRBJ1-1; 7 positions match TRBD1. There are 14 residues in the CDR3. Germline V CDR1 and CDR2: SGHAT, FQNNGV. After removal of 1 base from V and 1 base from J, the junction contained 0 bases not matched to a gene. CDR3 region: CASSLGQGNTEAFF. CDR3 in DNA: TGTGCCAGCAGCTTAGGACAGGGGAACACTGAAGCTTTCTTT.

The chain recombines TRBV5-1 with TRBJ2-7, with no clear D. The CDR3 consists of 17 residues. The germline gives CDR1 SGHRS, CDR2 YFSETQ. The V end was cut by 0 bases, the J end by 0 bases, with 16 bases between. This CDR3 is CASSLAPGLEVSYEQYF. CDR3 coding DNA: TGCGCCAGCAGCTTGGCACCAGGCCTCGAGGTCTCCTACGAGCAGTACTTC.

This sequence joins TRBV11-2 and TRBJ1-3; D is perhaps TRBD1 (5 bases). Germline V gene lookup returns CDR1 SGHAT and CDR2 FQNNGV. V dropped 6 bases and J dropped 4 bases, with 13 bases sitting between them. The CDR3 runs to 14 residues. The DNA of the CDR3 is TGTGCCAGCAGGCGTACTGGGGCGGGAAACACCATATATTTT. It codes for CASRRTGAGNTIYF.

This clone has just one count. The chain carries TRBV28 and TRBJ1-4; no definite D call. V was shortened by 3 bases and J by 0 bases, with 5 bases between the two germline ends. The CDR3 contains 14 residues. The germline CDR1 and CDR2 sequences are MDHEN and SYDVKM. The CDR3 here is CASSFSATNEKLFF. The DNA of the CDR3 is TGTGCCAGCAGTTTTTCTGCAACTAATGAAAAACTGTTTTTT.

The gene calls are TRBV5-1 and TRBJ1-1; D is perhaps TRBD1 (5 bases). CDR3 length equals 14 residues. CDR1 SGHRS and CDR2 YFSETQ come from the germline V gene. Between the trimmed V and J ends, which lost 0 bases and 3 bases, there was a span of 9 bases. The CDR3 coding sequence is TGCGCCAGCAGCTTGGCCGTGGGGGACACTGAAGCTTTCTTT. Translating it yields CASSLAVGDTEAFF.